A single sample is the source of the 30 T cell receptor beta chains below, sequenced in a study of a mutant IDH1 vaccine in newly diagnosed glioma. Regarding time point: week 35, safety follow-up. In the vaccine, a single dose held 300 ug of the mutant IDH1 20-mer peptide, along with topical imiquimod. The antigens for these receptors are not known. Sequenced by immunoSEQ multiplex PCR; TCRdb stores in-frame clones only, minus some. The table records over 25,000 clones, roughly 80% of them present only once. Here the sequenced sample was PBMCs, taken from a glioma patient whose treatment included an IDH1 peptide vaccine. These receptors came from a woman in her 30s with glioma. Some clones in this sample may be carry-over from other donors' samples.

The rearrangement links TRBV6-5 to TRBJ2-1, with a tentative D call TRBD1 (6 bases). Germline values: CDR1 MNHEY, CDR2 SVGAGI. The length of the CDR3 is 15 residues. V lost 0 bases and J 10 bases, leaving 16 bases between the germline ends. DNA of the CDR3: TGTGCCAGCAGTTACTCGTGGGGGCAGGTTAGGGAGCAGTTCTTC. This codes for CASSYSWGQVREQFF.

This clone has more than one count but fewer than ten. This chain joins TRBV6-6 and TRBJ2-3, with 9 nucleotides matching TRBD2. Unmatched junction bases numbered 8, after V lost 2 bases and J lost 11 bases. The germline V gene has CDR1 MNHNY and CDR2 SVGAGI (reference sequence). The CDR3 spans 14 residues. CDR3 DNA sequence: TGTGCCAGCAGTTACAGCCTAGCGGGAATCAGGCAGTATTTT. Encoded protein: CASSYSLAGIRQYF.

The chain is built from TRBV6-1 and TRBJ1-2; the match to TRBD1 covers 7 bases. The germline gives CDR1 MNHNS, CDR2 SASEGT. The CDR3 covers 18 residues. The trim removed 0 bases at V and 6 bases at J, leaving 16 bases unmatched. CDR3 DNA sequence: TGTGCCAGCAGTGAAGCGTACTCCTTTATCCGGGACAGCAATGGCTACACCTTC. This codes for CASSEAYSFIRDSNGYTF.

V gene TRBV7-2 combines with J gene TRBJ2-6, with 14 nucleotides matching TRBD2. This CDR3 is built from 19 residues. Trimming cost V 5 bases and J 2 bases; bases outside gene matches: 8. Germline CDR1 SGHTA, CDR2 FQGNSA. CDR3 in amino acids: CASSNPGLAGETGANVLTF. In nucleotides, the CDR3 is TGTGCCAGCAGCAATCCGGGACTAGCGGGAGAAACTGGGGCCAACGTCCTGACTTTC. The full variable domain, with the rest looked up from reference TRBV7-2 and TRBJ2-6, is GAGVSQSPSNKVTEKGKDVELRCDPISGHTALYWYRQSLGQGLEFLIYFQGNSAPDKSGLPSDRFSAERTGGSVSTLTIQRTQQEDSAVYLCASSNPGLAGETGANVLTFGAGSRLTVL.

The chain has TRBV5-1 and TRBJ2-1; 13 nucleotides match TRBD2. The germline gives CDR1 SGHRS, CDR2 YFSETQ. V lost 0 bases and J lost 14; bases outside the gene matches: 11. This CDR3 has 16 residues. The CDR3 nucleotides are TGCGCCAGCAGCTTGGGAAATGGACTAGCGGGAGAGGGGGAGTTCTTC. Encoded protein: CASSLGNGLAGEGEFF.

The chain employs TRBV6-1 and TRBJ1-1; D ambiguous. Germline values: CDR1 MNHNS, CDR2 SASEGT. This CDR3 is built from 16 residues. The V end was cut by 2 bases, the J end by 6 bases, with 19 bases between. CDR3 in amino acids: CASSERVERATAEAFF. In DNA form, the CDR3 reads TGTGCCAGCAGTGAAAGGGTGGAAAGGGCCACGGCTGAAGCTTTCTTT.

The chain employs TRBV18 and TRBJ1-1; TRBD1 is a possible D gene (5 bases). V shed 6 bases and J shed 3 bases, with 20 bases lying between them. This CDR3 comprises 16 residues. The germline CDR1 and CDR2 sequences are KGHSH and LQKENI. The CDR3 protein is CASSRGYLRGDTEAFF. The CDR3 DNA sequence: TGTGCCAGCTCCCGAGGGTACCTTCGGGGGGACACTGAAGCTTTCTTT.

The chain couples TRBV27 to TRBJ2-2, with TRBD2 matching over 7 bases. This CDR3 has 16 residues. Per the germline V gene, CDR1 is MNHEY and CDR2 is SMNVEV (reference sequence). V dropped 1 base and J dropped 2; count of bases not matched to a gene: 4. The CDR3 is CASSLWGRVNTGELFF. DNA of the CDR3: TGTGCCAGCAGTTTATGGGGGAGGGTTAACACCGGGGAGCTGTTTTTT.

The CDR3 protein is CASNEPFNTEAFF. The DNA of the CDR3 is TGTGCCAGCAACGAGCCTTTCAACACTGAAGCTTTCTTT. This chain uses TRBV2 with TRBJ1-1; D not certain. This CDR3 region has 13 residues. Germline V gene sequence: CDR1 SNHLY, CDR2 FYNNEI. V lost 7 bases and J lost 2, with 11 bases in between.

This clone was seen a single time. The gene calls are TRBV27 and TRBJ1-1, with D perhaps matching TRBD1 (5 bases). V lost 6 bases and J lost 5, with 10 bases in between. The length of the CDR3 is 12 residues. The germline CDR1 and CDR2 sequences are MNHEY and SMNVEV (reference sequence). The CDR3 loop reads CASRRDPTEAFF. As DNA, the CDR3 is TGTGCCAGCAGAAGGGACCCTACTGAAGCTTTCTTT.

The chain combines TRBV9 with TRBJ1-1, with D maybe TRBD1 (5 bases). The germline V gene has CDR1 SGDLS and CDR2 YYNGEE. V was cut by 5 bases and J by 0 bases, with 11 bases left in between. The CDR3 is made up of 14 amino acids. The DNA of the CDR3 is TGTGCCAGCAGTTCAGCAGGGTTGAACACTGAAGCTTTCTTT. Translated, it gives CASSSAGLNTEAFF.

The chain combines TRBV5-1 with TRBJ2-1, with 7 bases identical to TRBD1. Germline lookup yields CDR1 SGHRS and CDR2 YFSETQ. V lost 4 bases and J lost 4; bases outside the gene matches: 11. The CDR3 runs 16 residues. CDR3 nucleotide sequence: TGCGCCAGCAGCCAAGGGGACAGATCCAGATACAATGAGCAGTTCTTC. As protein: CASSQGDRSRYNEQFF.

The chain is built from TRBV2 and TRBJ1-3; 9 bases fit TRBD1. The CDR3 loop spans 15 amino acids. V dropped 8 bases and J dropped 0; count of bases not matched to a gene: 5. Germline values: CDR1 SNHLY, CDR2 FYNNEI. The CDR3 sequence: CASRDRVYSGNTIYF. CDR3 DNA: TGTGCCAGCCGGGACAGGGTCTACTCTGGAAACACCATATATTTT.

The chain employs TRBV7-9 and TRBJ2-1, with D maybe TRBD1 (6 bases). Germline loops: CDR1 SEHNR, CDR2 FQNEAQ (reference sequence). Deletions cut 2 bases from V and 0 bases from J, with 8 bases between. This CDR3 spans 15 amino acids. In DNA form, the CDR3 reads TGTGCCAGCAGCTTATGGGACAACTCCTACAATGAGCAGTTCTTC. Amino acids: CASSLWDNSYNEQFF.

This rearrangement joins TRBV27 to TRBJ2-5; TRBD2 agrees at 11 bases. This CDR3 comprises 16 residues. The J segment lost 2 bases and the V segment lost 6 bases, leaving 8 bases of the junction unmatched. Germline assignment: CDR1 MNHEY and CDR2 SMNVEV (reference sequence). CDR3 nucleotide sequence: TGTGCCAGCAGCTCCGGGACTAGCGGAAAGCAAGAGACCCAGTACTTC. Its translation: CASSSGTSGKQETQYF.

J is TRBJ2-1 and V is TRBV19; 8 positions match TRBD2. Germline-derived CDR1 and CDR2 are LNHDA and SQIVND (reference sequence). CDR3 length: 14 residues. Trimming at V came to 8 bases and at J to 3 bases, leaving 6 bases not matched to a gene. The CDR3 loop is CASSGGAVYNEQFF. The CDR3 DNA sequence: TGTGCCAGTTCGGGAGGGGCCGTCTACAATGAGCAGTTCTTC.

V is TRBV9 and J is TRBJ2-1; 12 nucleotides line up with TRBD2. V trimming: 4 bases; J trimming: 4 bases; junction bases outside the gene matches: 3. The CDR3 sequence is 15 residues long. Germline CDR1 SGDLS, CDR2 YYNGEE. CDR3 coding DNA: TGTGCCAGCAGCCGGACTAGCGGGATTTACAATGAGCAGTTCTTC. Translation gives CASSRTSGIYNEQFF.

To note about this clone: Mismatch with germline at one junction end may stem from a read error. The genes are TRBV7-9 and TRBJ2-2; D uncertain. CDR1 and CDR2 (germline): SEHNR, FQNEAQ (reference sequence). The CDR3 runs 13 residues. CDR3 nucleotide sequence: TGTGCCAGCAGCCAAGGGAACCCCGGGGAGCTGTTTTTT. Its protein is CASSQGNPGELFF.

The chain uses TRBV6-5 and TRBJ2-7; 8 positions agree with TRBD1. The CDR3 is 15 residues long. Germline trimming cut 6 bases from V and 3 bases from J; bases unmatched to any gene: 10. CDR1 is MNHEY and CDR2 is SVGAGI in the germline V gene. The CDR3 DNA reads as TGTGCCAGCAGCAAGACCCGGGACAGGCGCTACGAGCAGTACTTC. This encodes CASSKTRDRRYEQYF.

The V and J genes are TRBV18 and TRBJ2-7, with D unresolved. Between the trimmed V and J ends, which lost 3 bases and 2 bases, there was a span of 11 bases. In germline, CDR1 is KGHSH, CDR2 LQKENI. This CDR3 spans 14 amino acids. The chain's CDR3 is CASSPRDLPYEQYF. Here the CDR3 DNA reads TGTGCCAGCTCACCGCGAGACCTCCCCTACGAGCAGTACTTC.

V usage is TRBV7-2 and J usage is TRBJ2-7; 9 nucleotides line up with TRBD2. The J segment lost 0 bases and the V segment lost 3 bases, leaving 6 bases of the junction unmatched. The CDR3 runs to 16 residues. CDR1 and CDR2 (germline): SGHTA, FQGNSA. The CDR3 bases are TGTGCCAGCAGCTTGGCAGCGGGAGGCCTCTCCTACGAGCAGTACTTC. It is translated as CASSLAAGGLSYEQYF.

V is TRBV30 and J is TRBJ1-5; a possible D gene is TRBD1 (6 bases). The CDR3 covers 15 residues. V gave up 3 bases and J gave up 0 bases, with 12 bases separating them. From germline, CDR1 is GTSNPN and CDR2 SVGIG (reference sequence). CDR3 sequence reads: CAWSLGGNSNQPQHF. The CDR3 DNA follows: TGTGCCTGGAGCCTAGGGGGGAATAGCAATCAGCCCCAGCATTTT.

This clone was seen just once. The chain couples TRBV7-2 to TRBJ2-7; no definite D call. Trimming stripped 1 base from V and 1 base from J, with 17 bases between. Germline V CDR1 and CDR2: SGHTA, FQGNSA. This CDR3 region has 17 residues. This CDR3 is CASSLGRIRALSYEQYF. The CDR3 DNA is TGTGCCAGCAGCTTAGGGCGGATTCGGGCCTTATCCTACGAGCAGTACTTC. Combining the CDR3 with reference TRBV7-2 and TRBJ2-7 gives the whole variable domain GAGVSQSPSNKVTEKGKDVELRCDPISGHTALYWYRQSLGQGLEFLIYFQGNSAPDKSGLPSDRFSAERTGGSVSTLTIQRTQQEDSAVYLCASSLGRIRALSYEQYFGPGTRLTVT.

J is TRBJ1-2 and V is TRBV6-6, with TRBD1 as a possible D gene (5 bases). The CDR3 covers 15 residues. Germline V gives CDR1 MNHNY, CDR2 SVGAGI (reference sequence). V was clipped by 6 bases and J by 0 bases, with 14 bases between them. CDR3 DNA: TGTGCCAGCAGGTCCGGGGGGTTAGCTAACTATGGCTACACCTTC. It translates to CASRSGGLANYGYTF.

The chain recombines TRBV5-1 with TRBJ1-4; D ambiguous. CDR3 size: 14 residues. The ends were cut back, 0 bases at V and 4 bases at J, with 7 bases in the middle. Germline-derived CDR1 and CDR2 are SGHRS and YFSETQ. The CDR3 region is CASSLERVNEKLFF. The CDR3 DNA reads TGCGCCAGCAGCTTGGAGAGAGTTAATGAAAAACTGTTTTTT.

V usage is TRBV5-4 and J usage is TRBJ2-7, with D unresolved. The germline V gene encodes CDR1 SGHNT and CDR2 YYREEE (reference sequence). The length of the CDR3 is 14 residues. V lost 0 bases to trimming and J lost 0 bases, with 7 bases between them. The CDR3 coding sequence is TGTGCCAGCAGCTTGGACCAAATCTCCTACGAGCAGTACTTC. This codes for CASSLDQISYEQYF.

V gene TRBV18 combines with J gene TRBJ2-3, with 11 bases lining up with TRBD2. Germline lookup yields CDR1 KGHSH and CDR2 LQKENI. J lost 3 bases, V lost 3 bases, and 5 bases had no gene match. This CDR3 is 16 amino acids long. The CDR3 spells CASSPVAGGPTDTQYF. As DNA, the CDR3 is TGTGCCAGCTCACCTGTAGCGGGAGGGCCGACAGATACGCAGTATTTT.

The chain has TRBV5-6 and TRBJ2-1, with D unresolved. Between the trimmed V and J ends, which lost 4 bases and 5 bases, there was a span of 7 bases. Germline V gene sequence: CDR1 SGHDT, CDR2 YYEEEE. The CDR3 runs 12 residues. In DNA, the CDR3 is TGTGCCAGCAGCCGTTACGACAATGAGCAGTTCTTC. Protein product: CASSRYDNEQFF. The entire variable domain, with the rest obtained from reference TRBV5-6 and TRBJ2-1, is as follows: DAGVTQSPTHLIKTRGQQVTLRCSPKSGHDTVSWYQQALGQGPQFIFQYYEEEERQRGNFPDRFSGHQFPNYSSELNVNALLLGDSALYLCASSRYDNEQFFGPGTRLTVL.

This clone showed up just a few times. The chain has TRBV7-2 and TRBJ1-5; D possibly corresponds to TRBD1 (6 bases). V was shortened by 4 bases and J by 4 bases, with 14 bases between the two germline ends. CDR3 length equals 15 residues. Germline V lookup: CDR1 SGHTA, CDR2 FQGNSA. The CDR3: CASSWGRGKNQPQHF. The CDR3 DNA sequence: TGTGCCAGCAGCTGGGGCAGGGGAAAGAATCAGCCCCAGCATTTT.

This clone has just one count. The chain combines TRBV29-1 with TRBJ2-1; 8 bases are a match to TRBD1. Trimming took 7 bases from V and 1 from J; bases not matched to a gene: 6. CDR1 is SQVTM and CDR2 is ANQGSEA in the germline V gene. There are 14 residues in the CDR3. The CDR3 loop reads CSGRQGTSYNEQFF. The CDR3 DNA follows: TGCAGCGGCCGACAGGGGACATCCTACAATGAGCAGTTCTTC.